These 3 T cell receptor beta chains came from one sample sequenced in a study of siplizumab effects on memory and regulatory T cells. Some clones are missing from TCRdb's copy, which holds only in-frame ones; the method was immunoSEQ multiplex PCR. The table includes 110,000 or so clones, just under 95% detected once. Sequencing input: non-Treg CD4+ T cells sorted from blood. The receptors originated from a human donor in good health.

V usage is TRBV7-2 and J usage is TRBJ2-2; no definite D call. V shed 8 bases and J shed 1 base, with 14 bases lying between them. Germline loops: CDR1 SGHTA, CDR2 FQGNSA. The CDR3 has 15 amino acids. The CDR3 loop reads CASPRRVVNTGELFF. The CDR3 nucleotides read TGTGCCAGCCCCCGCCGGGTGGTGAACACCGGGGAGCTGTTTTTT.

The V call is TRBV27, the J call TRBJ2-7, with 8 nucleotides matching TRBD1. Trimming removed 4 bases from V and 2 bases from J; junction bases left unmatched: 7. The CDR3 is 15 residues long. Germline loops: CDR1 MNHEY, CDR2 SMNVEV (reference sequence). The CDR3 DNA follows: TGTGCCAGCAGTTCCGGACAGGGATTAACCTACGAGCAGTACTTC. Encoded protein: CASSSGQGLTYEQYF.

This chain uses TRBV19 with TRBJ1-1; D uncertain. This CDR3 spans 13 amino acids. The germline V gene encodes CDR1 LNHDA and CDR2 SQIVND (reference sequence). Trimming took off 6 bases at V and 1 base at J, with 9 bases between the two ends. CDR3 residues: CASSPRENTEAFF. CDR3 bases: TGTGCCAGTAGCCCAAGGGAGAACACTGAAGCTTTCTTT.